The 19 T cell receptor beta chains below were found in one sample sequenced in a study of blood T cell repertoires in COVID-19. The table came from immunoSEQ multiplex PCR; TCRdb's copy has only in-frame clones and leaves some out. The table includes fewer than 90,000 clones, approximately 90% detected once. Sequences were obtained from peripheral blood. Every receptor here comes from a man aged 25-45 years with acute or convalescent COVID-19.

The CDR3 reads CASSPGQGNYNEQFF. In DNA form, the CDR3 reads TGTGCCAGCTCACCTGGACAGGGGAACTACAATGAGCAGTTCTTC. J is TRBJ2-1 and V is TRBV18, with TRBD1 matching 9 bases. Germline V gives CDR1 KGHSH, CDR2 LQKENI. After removal of 3 bases from V and 3 bases from J, the junction contained 3 bases not matched to a gene. The CDR3 covers 15 residues.

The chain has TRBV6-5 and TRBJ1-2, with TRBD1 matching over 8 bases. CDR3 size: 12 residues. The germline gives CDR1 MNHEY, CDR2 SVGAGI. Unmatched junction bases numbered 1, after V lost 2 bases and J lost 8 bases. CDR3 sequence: CASSYPGGGYTF. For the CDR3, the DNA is TGTGCCAGCAGTTACCCAGGGGGCGGCTACACCTTC.

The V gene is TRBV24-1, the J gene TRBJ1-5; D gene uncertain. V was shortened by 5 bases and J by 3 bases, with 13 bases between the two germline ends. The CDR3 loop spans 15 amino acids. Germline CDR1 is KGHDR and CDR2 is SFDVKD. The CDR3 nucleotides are TGTGCCACCAGTGTGGGAGGCATGTTCAATCAGCCCCAGCATTTT. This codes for CATSVGGMFNQPQHF.

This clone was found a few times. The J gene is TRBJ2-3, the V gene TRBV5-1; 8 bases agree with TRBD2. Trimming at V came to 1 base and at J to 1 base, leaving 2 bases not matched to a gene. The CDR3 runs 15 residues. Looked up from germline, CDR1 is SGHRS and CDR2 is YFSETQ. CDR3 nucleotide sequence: TGCGCCAGCAGCTTGCAAGCGGGAGGCACAGATACGCAGTATTTT. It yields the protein CASSLQAGGTDTQYF.

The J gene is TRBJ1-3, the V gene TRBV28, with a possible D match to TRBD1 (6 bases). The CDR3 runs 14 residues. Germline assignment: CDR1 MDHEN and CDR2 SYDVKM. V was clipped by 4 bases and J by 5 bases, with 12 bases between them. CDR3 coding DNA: TGTGCCAGCAGTTCGACAGGAAGAAGAAACACCATATATTTT. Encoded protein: CASSSTGRRNTIYF. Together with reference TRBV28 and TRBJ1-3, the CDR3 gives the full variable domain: DVKVTQSSRYLVKRTGEKVFLECVQDMDHENMFWYRQDPGLGLRLIYFSYDVKMKEKGDIPEGYSVSREKKERFSLILESASTNQTSMYLCASSSTGRRNTIYFGEGSWLTVV.

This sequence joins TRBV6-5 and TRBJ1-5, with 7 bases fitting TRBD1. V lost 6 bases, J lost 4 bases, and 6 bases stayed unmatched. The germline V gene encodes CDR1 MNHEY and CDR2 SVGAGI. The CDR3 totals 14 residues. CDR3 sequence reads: CASSPGGVNQPQHF. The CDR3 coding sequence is TGTGCCAGCAGCCCAGGGGGAGTTAATCAGCCCCAGCATTTT.

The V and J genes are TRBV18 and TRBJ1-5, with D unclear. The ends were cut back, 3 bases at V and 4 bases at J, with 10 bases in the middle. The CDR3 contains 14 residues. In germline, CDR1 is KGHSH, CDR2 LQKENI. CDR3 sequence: CASSPELGNQPQHF. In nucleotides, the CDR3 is TGTGCCAGCTCACCGGAGTTAGGAAATCAGCCCCAGCATTTT.

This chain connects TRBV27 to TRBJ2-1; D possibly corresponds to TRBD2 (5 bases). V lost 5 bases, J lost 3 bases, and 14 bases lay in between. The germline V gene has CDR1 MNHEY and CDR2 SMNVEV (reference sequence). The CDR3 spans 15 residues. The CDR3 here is CASSPLANNYNEQFF. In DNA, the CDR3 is TGTGCCAGCAGTCCCCTAGCAAATAACTACAATGAGCAGTTCTTC.

The CDR3 region has the DNA TGTGCCAGCGGGACTCGACTAGCGGTCAACAATGAGCAGTTCTTC. Translating it yields CASGTRLAVNNEQFF. This chain uses TRBV28 with TRBJ2-1; 9 nucleotides agree with TRBD2. The CDR3 sequence is 15 residues long. Germline CDR1 is MDHEN and CDR2 is SYDVKM. The ends lost 8 bases at V and 5 bases at J; junction bases unmatched: 10.

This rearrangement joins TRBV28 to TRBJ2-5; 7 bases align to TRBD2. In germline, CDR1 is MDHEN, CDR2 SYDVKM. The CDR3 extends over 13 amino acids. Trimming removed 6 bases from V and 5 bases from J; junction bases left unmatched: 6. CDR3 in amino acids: CASRTGGRETQYF. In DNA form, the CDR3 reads TGTGCCAGCAGGACGGGAGGCCGGGAGACCCAGTACTTC.

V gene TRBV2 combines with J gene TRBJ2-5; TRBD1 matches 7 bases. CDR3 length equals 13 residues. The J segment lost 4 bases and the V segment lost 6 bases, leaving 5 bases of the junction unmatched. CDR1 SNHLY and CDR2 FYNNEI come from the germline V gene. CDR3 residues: CASRGRTGETQYF. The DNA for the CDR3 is TGTGCCAGCAGGGGTCGGACAGGAGAGACCCAGTACTTC.

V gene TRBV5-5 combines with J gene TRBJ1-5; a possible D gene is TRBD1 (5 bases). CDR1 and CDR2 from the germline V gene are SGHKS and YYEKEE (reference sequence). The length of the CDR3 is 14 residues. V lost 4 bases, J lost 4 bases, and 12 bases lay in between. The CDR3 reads CASSELGLNQPQHF. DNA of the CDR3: TGTGCCAGCAGCGAGCTGGGACTTAATCAGCCCCAGCATTTT.

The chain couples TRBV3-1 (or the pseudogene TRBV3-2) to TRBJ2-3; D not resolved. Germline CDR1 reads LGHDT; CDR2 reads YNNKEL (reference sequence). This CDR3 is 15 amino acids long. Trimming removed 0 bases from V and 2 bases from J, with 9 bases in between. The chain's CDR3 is CASSQDVFPTDTQYF. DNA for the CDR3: TGTGCCAGCAGCCAAGACGTGTTCCCCACAGATACGCAGTATTTT.

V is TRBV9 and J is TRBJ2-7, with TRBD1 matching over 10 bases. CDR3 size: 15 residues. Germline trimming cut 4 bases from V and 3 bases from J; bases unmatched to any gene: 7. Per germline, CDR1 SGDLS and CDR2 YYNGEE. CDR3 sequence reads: CASSPGTGAFYEQYF. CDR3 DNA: TGTGCCAGCAGCCCGGGGACAGGGGCTTTCTACGAGCAGTACTTC.

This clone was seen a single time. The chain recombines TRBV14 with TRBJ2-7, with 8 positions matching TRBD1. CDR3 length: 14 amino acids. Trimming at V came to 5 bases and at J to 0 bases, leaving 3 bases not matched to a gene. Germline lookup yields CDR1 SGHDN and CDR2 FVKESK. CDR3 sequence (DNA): TGTGCCAGCAGCTTTACAGGGGGCTCCTACGAGCAGTACTTC. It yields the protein CASSFTGGSYEQYF. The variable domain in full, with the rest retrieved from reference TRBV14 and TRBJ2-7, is EAGVTQFPSHSVIEKGQTVTLRCDPISGHDNLYWYRRVMGKEIKFLLHFVKESKQDESGMPNNRFLAERTGGTYSTLKVQPAELEDSGVYFCASSFTGGSYEQYFGPGTRLTVT.

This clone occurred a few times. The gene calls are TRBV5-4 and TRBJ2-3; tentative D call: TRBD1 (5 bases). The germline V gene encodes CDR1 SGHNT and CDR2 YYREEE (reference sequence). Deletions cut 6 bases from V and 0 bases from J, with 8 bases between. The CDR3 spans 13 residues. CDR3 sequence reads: CASTTASTDTQYF. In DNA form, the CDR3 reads TGTGCCAGCACGACAGCCAGCACAGATACGCAGTATTTT.

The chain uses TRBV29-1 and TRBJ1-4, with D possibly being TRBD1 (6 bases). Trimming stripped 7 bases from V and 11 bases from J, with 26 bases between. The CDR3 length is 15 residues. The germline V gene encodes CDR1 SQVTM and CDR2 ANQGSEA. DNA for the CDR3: TGCAGCGGGCTCCTGGGGCAGGTGGGGAGGGGGAAACTGTTTTTT. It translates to CSGLLGQVGRGKLFF.

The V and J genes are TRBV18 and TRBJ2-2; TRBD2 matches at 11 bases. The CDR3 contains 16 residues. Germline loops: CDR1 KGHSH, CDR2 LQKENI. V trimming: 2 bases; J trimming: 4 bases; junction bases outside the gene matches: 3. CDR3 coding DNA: TGTGCCAGCTCACCAACTAGCGGGAGTATCACCGGGGAGCTGTTTTTT. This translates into CASSPTSGSITGELFF.

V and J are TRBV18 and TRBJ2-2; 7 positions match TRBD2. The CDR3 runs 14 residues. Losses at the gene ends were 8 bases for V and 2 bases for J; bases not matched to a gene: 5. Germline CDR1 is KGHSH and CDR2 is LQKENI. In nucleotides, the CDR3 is TGTGCCAGCCTTCTAGCGGCCAACACCGGGGAGCTGTTTTTT. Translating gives CASLLAANTGELFF.